Detailed here is one TCR beta chain. Its antigen remains unidentified. This CDR3 contains 16 residues. J was trimmed by 8 bases and V by 5 bases; bases with no gene match: 16. The germline gives CDR1 SEHNR, CDR2 FQNEAQ (reference sequence). Subjects with ophthalmopathy showed a Clinical Activity Score no lower than 3, a NOSPECS grade no lower than 4, and a duration shorter than 3 months. Any patient presenting with uncontrolled infection, other autoimmune disease, pregnancy or lactation was left out. Clinical symptoms, serum thyroxine and TRAb, thyroid ultrasound and orbital computed tomography were used for the diagnoses. Researchers took RNA transcripts and amplified the TCR beta CDR3 regions from them. The primer set for the first-round RT-PCR of the TCR CDR3 was HTBI. TCRdb fed the multiplex PCR reads into MiXCR, producing one record per CDR3 protein. The table includes hundreds of thousands of distinct CDR3 sequences, around 15% detected once.

The sample comes from a study of T cells in Graves' hyperthyroidism and ophthalmopathy. Study observations and caveats: The model forecast ophthalmopathy, anticipating it by a median approximately 6 months before onset.

This sequence joins TRBV7-9 and TRBJ2-3; TRBD1 matches 7 bases. The sample consisted of blood. The receptor was derived from a woman between 40 and 50 years old with Graves' ophthalmopathy. The CDR3 region has the DNA TGTGCCAGCAGCCCCTCGACAGGGTCTTCCATCCCTACGCAGTATTTT. Its translation: CASSPSTGSSIPTQYF.